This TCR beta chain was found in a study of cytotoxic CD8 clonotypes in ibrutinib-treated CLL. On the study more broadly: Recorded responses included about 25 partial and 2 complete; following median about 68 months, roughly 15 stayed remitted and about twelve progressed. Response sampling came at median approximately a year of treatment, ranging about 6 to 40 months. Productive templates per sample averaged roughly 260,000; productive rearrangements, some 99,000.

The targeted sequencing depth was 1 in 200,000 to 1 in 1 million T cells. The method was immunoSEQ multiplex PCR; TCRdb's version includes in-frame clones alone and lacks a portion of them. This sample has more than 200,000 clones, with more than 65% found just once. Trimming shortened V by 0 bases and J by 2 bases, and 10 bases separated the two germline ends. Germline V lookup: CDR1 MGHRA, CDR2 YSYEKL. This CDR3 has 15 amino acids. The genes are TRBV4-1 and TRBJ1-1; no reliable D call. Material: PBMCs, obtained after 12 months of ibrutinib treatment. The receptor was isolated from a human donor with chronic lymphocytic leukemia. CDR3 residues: CASSQDSGGNTEAFF. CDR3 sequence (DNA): TGCGCCAGCAGCCAAGATTCGGGAGGAAACACTGAAGCTTTCTTT.